Shown below are 21 T cell receptor beta chains from a single sample sequenced in a study of cytomegalovirus exposure and HLA in healthy donors. Both 60 Vbeta primers and 13 Jbeta primers went into the PCR. TCRdb's table, derived via immunoSEQ multiplex PCR, lists solely in-frame clones and lacks some. The sample carries about 160,000 clones, 80% recorded once. What was sequenced was PBMCs. The origin of the receptors is a man under 40 in good health and CMV-seronegative.

V gene TRBV28 combines with J gene TRBJ2-5; 7 bases line up with TRBD2. V lost 7 bases and J lost 2; bases outside the gene matches: 16. Germline lookup yields CDR1 MDHEN and CDR2 SYDVKM. CDR3 length: 17 amino acids. The CDR3 sequence: CASNPSGNTLLQETQYF. In DNA form, the CDR3 reads TGTGCCAGCAATCCCAGCGGGAATACTTTACTTCAAGAGACCCAGTACTTC.

The chain recombines TRBV7-9 with TRBJ2-2; 10 bases agree with TRBD2. The J segment lost 9 bases and the V segment lost 5 bases, leaving 9 bases of the junction unmatched. The CDR3 is 15 residues long. CDR1 is SEHNR, CDR2 FQNEAQ, per germline (reference sequence). Here the CDR3 DNA reads TGTGCCAGCAGCCGGAGCGGGGGGGCCTTTAGGGAGCTGTTTTTT. This translates into CASSRSGGAFRELFF.

The V and J genes are TRBV30 and TRBJ1-1; maybe TRBD1 (5 bases). V was trimmed by 3 bases and J by 4 bases, leaving 15 bases between them. There are 14 residues in the CDR3. Germline CDR1 is GTSNPN and CDR2 is SVGIG (reference sequence). This CDR3 reads CAWRASPGGTEAFF. Written as DNA, the CDR3 is TGTGCCTGGAGGGCCTCTCCCGGGGGCACTGAAGCTTTCTTT.

This chain joins TRBV5-8 and TRBJ2-1, with 9 nucleotides matching TRBD1. The CDR3 spans 15 residues. After removal of 2 bases from V and 5 bases from J, the junction contained 5 bases not matched to a gene. Germline V gene lookup returns CDR1 SGHTS and CDR2 YDEGEE. This CDR3 reads CASSFGTGPDNEQFF. As DNA, the CDR3 is TGTGCCAGCAGCTTTGGGACAGGGCCAGACAATGAGCAGTTCTTC.

The chain recombines TRBV19 with TRBJ2-1; 10 bases line up with TRBD2. V trimming: 8 bases; J trimming: 4 bases; junction bases outside the gene matches: 5. The CDR3 loop spans 14 amino acids. Per germline, CDR1 LNHDA and CDR2 SQIVND (reference sequence). The CDR3, as DNA: TGTGCCAGTGAAGCGGGAGGGTTTTACAATGAGCAGTTCTTC. Translated, it gives CASEAGGFYNEQFF.

This clone was recorded a few times. The V and J genes are TRBV19 and TRBJ2-7; D is undetermined. This CDR3 is 12 amino acids long. CDR1 is LNHDA, CDR2 SQIVND, per germline (reference sequence). Trimming removed 3 bases from V and 4 bases from J, with 7 bases in between. The CDR3 reads CASSMFGYEQYF. The DNA of the CDR3 is TGTGCCAGTAGTATGTTCGGGTACGAGCAGTACTTC.

This clone was observed a single time. V and J are TRBV29-1 and TRBJ1-6, with a weak D call TRBD1 (6 bases). V lost 5 bases and J lost 7, with 12 bases in between. CDR3 length equals 13 residues. Germline CDR1 is SQVTM and CDR2 is ANQGSEA. Written as DNA, the CDR3 is TGCAGCGTTCGGACAGAGGCGAATTCACCCCTCCACTTT. It specifies CSVRTEANSPLHF.

This clone was observed a single time. The chain couples TRBV7-9 to TRBJ2-2, with 9 nucleotides matching TRBD2. This CDR3 is 15 amino acids long. V shed 8 bases and J 0 bases; nucleotides not matched to a gene: 4. Germline lookup yields CDR1 SEHNR and CDR2 FQNEAQ (reference sequence). CDR3 DNA: TGTGCCAGCTGGGGGACTAGCTCGAACACCGGGGAGCTGTTTTTT. Translation gives CASWGTSSNTGELFF.

This chain uses TRBV27 with TRBJ1-6; possibly TRBD1 for D (5 bases). Germline lookup yields CDR1 MNHEY and CDR2 SMNVEV (reference sequence). This CDR3 has 15 residues. Between the trimmed V and J ends, which lost 6 bases and 9 bases, there was a span of 18 bases. The DNA of the CDR3 is TGTGCCAGCAGCAAAATACAGGCCGGTGGTTCACCCCTCCACTTT. Its translation: CASSKIQAGGSPLHF.

As for this clone: Germline and junction disagree at one end, which may indicate a read error. The chain has TRBV6-5 and TRBJ2-2; TRBD2 might be the D (6 bases). The germline V gene encodes CDR1 MNHEY and CDR2 SVGAGI. CDR3 size: 13 residues. CDR3 nucleotide sequence: TGTGCCGGCAGGTTGCGGGGCACCGGGGAGCTGTTTTTT. It specifies CAGRLRGTGELFF.

This chain uses TRBV28 with TRBJ2-5; 10 nucleotides line up with TRBD2. After removal of 4 bases from V and 5 bases from J, the junction contained 10 bases not matched to a gene. The germline V gene has CDR1 MDHEN and CDR2 SYDVKM. This CDR3 is 16 amino acids long. CDR3 amino acids: CASSSQAGGVRETQYF. CDR3 coding DNA: TGTGCCAGCAGTTCGCAAGCGGGAGGGGTGAGGGAGACCCAGTACTTC.

The chain employs TRBV4-3 and TRBJ1-1; D possibly corresponds to TRBD1 (6 bases). This CDR3 spans 16 amino acids. The germline V gene encodes CDR1 LGHNA and CDR2 YSLEER. The V gene lost 1 base and the J gene lost 0 bases, with 12 bases spanning the gap. The CDR3 protein is CASSQAYRVMNTEAFF. CDR3 nucleotide sequence: TGCGCCAGCAGCCAAGCTTACAGGGTTATGAACACTGAAGCTTTCTTT.

The chain recombines TRBV7-2 with TRBJ2-7; 8 nucleotides match TRBD1. The V gene's germline CDR1 is SGHTA and CDR2 FQGNSA. V gave up 5 bases and J gave up 0 bases; unmatched junction bases: 6. This CDR3 is built from 15 residues. CDR3 sequence reads: CASSLRDRLSYEQYF. CDR3 in DNA: TGTGCCAGCAGCCTCCGGGACAGGCTCTCCTACGAGCAGTACTTC.

V and J are TRBV19 and TRBJ1-5; 8 bases match TRBD1. CDR3 length: 15 amino acids. Germline CDR1 and CDR2: LNHDA and SQIVND (reference sequence). V lost 5 bases to trimming and J lost 4 bases; unmatched junction nucleotides: 7. The CDR3 DNA is TGTGCCAGTAGTTTGCCCCAGGGGGCGAATCAGCCCCAGCATTTT. This encodes CASSLPQGANQPQHF.

V and J are TRBV28 and TRBJ2-5; 12 positions agree with TRBD2. The V gene's germline CDR1 is MDHEN and CDR2 SYDVKM. The CDR3 has 16 residues. V lost 5 bases, J lost 2 bases, and 6 bases stayed unmatched. The DNA for the CDR3 is TGTGCCAGCAGTCTAGCGGGAGGGCCGGGGCAAGAGACCCAGTACTTC. The encoded protein is CASSLAGGPGQETQYF. Filled out from reference TRBV28 and TRBJ2-5, the complete variable domain reads DVKVTQSSRYLVKRTGEKVFLECVQDMDHENMFWYRQDPGLGLRLIYFSYDVKMKEKGDIPEGYSVSREKKERFSLILESASTNQTSMYLCASSLAGGPGQETQYFGPGTRLLVL.

The chain combines TRBV9 with TRBJ1-2, with D tentatively TRBD1 (5 bases). The CDR3 extends over 15 amino acids. Deletions cut 0 bases from V and 1 base from J, with 10 bases between. The germline gives CDR1 SGDLS, CDR2 YYNGEE. This chain's CDR3 is CASSVAGVLNYGYTF. The CDR3 nucleotides read TGTGCCAGCAGCGTAGCGGGGGTGCTTAACTATGGCTACACCTTC. The full variable domain, rest sourced from reference TRBV9 and TRBJ1-2, is DSGVTQTPKHLITATGQRVTLRCSPRSGDLSVYWYQQSLDQGLQFLIQYYNGEERAKGNILERFSAQQFPDLHSELNLSSLELGDSALYFCASSVAGVLNYGYTFGSGTRLTVV.

CDR3 nucleotide sequence: TGTGCCAGTAGTATAGCGGCGGGGGGCCTTATTTACGAGCAGTACTTC. This sequence encodes CASSIAAGGLIYEQYF. This chain links TRBV19 with TRBJ2-7, with 8 bases fitting TRBD2. J gave up 4 bases and V 1 base, and 9 bases lay outside the gene matches. CDR1 and CDR2 from the germline V gene are LNHDA and SQIVND (reference sequence). The CDR3 covers 16 residues.

J is TRBJ1-1 and V is TRBV29-1; no clear D gene. The CDR3 loop spans 13 amino acids. Deletions cut 6 bases from V and 1 base from J, with 12 bases between. CDR1 and CDR2 (germline): SQVTM, ANQGSEA. In nucleotides, the CDR3 is TGCAGCGTGGCTGGTCATCCGAACACTGAAGCTTTCTTT. Its translation is CSVAGHPNTEAFF.

This chain uses TRBV4-2 with TRBJ2-3; 9 bases agree with TRBD1. The CDR3 consists of 17 residues. The germline gives CDR1 LGHNA, CDR2 YNFKEQ. Trimming removed 6 bases from V and 4 bases from J; junction bases left unmatched: 14. Here the CDR3 reads CASSQPDRGVVADTQYF. CDR3 nucleotide sequence: TGTGCCAGCAGTCAACCCGACAGGGGGGTCGTGGCAGATACGCAGTATTTT.

This chain joins TRBV6-5 and TRBJ1-6; D remains unclear. Trimming took 6 bases from V and 13 from J, leaving 16 bases between them. The CDR3 has 13 amino acids. The germline V gene encodes CDR1 MNHEY and CDR2 SVGAGI. The CDR3 DNA is TGTGCCAGCAGCTACAAGACTACTGGGCCCCTCCACTTT. Its translation is CASSYKTTGPLHF.

The V gene is TRBV6-1, the J gene TRBJ1-1, with a tentative D call TRBD1 (6 bases). This CDR3 has 15 amino acids. V was trimmed by 3 bases and J by 5 bases, leaving 16 bases between them. The germline V gene encodes CDR1 MNHNS and CDR2 SASEGT. CDR3 amino acids: CASSDLQGFGTEAFF. The CDR3 DNA reads as TGTGCCAGCAGTGACCTCCAGGGGTTCGGAACTGAAGCTTTCTTT.